The clone carrying this TCR beta chain showed up many times. The sample is drawn from a study of blood T cells in healthy people across ages. This CDR3 is built from 15 residues. Trimming left V 5 bases short and J 4 bases short, with 18 bases between. The germline CDR1 and CDR2 sequences are SGHNT and YENEEA. Alongside a J-beta primer mix, a sample-barcoded 5' primer served in a second PCR lasting about 7 to 11 cycles. Carrying 12 random nucleotides, a template-switch adaptor labeled each individual cDNA molecule. From the 5' RACE reads, TCRdb called clonotypes with MiXCR, one entry per CDR3 protein. The profile shows some 900,000 distinct CDR3 sequences, about 28% of them singletons.

The sequenced sample consisted of blood. This sequence was found in a woman over 75 in good health. The J gene is TRBJ2-7, the V gene TRBV11-3, with D possibly matching TRBD2 (5 bases). CDR3 nucleotide sequence: TGTGCCAGCAGCCTCCACCTCGGATCGGGGTACGAGCAGTACTTC. It translates to CASSLHLGSGYEQYF.